Shown below are 22 T cell receptor beta chains from a single sample sequenced in a study of cytomegalovirus exposure and HLA in healthy donors. Generated by immunoSEQ multiplex PCR, the TCRdb table keeps only in-frame clones and is missing some. The sample lists about 360,000 clones; roughly 90% were seen once. Input material: PBMCs. The receptors were gathered from a woman between 18 and 29 years old in good health and CMV-seronegative.

This chain uses TRBV4-1 with TRBJ2-1, with 11 bases lining up with TRBD2. J was trimmed by 9 bases and V by 3 bases; bases with no gene match: 7. This CDR3 comprises 15 residues. The germline gives CDR1 MGHRA, CDR2 YSYEKL. CDR3 bases: TGCGCCAGCAGCCAGATAGCGGGAGGGCGTCGTGAGCAGTTCTTC. Protein: CASSQIAGGRREQFF.

The chain combines TRBV6-4 with TRBJ2-1, with D perhaps matching TRBD1 (6 bases). Germline CDR1 MRHNA, CDR2 SNTAGT. The V and J ends lost 11 bases and 1 base respectively, with 12 bases between them. The CDR3 sequence is 13 residues long. Here the CDR3 DNA reads TGTGCCGGATACAGGGTTTCCTACAATGAGCAGTTCTTC. Residues: CAGYRVSYNEQFF.

This chain connects TRBV19 to TRBJ1-5, with D possibly being TRBD1 (5 bases). Germline V gene sequence: CDR1 LNHDA, CDR2 SQIVND (reference sequence). The V gene lost 6 bases and the J gene lost 1 base, with 13 bases spanning the gap. The CDR3 spans 15 residues. The CDR3 here is CASRPTGISNQPQHF. The CDR3 DNA follows: TGTGCCAGTAGGCCTACAGGAATCAGCAATCAGCCCCAGCATTTT. The variable domain in full, with the rest retrieved from reference TRBV19 and TRBJ1-5, is DGGITQSPKYLFRKEGQNVTLSCEQNLNHDAMYWYRQDPGQGLRLIYYSQIVNDFQKGDIAEGYSVSREKKESFPLTVTSAQKNPTAFYLCASRPTGISNQPQHFGDGTRLSIL.

The gene calls are TRBV7-9 and TRBJ2-3; 11 nucleotides match TRBD2. Losses at the gene ends were 4 bases for V and 6 bases for J; bases not matched to a gene: 12. Germline CDR1 and CDR2: SEHNR and FQNEAQ (reference sequence). This CDR3 has 17 residues. As DNA, the CDR3 is TGTGCCAGCAGCTCTAGCGGGAGGACCCACTCGGGGGATACGCAGTATTTT. Residues: CASSSSGRTHSGDTQYF.

The V gene is TRBV5-4, the J gene TRBJ1-5, with 8 positions matching TRBD1. The CDR3 runs 18 residues. The V gene end was trimmed by 0 bases and the J gene end by 4 bases; junction bases not matched to a gene: 12. CDR1 and CDR2 (germline): SGHNT, YYREEE (reference sequence). DNA of the CDR3: TGTGCCAGCAGCTTGGGTTTAGACCGGGACAGGTCAAATCAGCCCCAGCATTTT. Translated, it gives CASSLGLDRDRSNQPQHF.

This chain connects TRBV7-2 to TRBJ2-5, with 7 bases matching TRBD1. This CDR3 is built from 14 residues. Unmatched junction bases numbered 4, after V lost 2 bases and J lost 4 bases. In germline, CDR1 is SGHTA, CDR2 FQGNSA. Here the CDR3 reads CASSLHRGIETQYF. The CDR3 nucleotides are TGTGCCAGCAGCTTACACAGGGGTATAGAGACCCAGTACTTC.

This clone has more than one count but fewer than ten. The chain uses TRBV28 and TRBJ1-6, with a weak D call TRBD1 (5 bases). CDR3 length equals 13 residues. CDR1 is MDHEN, CDR2 SYDVKM, per germline. V lost 7 bases, J lost 18 bases, and 22 bases lay in between. DNA of the CDR3: TGTGCCAGCACCGCGAGCGCGGGGCTGAGAAACCACTTT. Amino acid sequence: CASTASAGLRNHF.

This sequence joins TRBV27 and TRBJ2-7; perhaps TRBD2 as D (7 bases). V dropped 3 bases and J dropped 4 bases, with 10 bases sitting between them. The length of the CDR3 is 13 residues. CDR1 and CDR2 (germline): MNHEY, SMNVEV (reference sequence). The CDR3 DNA follows: TGTGCCAGCAGTTTCAAGGGGGGGTACGAGCAGTACTTC. Its translation is CASSFKGGYEQYF.

The chain uses TRBV7-6 and TRBJ2-7; TRBD1 matches 7 bases. Germline V gene lookup returns CDR1 SGHVS and CDR2 FNYEAQ. The CDR3 sequence is 13 residues long. With 5 bases clipped from V and 5 bases from J, the junction kept 6 bases outside the gene matches. CDR3 residues: CASSPNRGDEQYF. The CDR3 DNA sequence: TGTGCCAGCAGCCCAAACAGGGGTGACGAGCAGTACTTC.

V usage is TRBV7-9 and J usage is TRBJ2-7; 12 nucleotides agree with TRBD2. The CDR3 has 16 amino acids. Germline-derived CDR1 and CDR2 are SEHNR and FQNEAQ (reference sequence). V shed 5 bases and J 6 bases; nucleotides not matched to a gene: 11. In DNA, the CDR3 is TGTGCCAGCAGCCAAGGACTAGCGGGGATACGGGGCGAGCAGTACTTC. Protein product: CASSQGLAGIRGEQYF.

The chain couples TRBV28 to TRBJ2-7; maybe TRBD2 (7 bases). Germline values: CDR1 MDHEN, CDR2 SYDVKM. The CDR3 totals 16 residues. Trimming removed 7 bases from V and 3 bases from J, with 22 bases in between. The CDR3 bases are TGTGCCAGCACCCTAGGGGGGGCAGGAAAGAACTACGAGCAGTACTTC. This translates into CASTLGGAGKNYEQYF.

V usage is TRBV28 and J usage is TRBJ1-4, with a tentative D call TRBD1 (6 bases). The CDR3 sequence is 13 residues long. The germline gives CDR1 MDHEN, CDR2 SYDVKM. With 6 bases removed from V and 3 bases from J, the gap between germline ends came to 8 bases. CDR3 sequence reads: CASRGGANEKLFF. The CDR3 bases are TGTGCCAGCAGAGGGGGGGCTAATGAAAAACTGTTTTTT.

The V call is TRBV11-2, the J call TRBJ1-1; D possibly corresponds to TRBD1 (5 bases). Trimming took off 3 bases at V and 4 bases at J, with 12 bases between the two ends. CDR1 and CDR2 from the germline V gene are SGHAT and FQNNGV. The CDR3 is made up of 14 amino acids. The CDR3 coding sequence is TGTGCCAGCAGCTTCAGGGATAAGTTCACTGAAGCTTTCTTT. Its protein is CASSFRDKFTEAFF.

Here the CDR3 DNA reads TGCGCCAGCAGCGTAACCGGGACTAGTTACAATGAGCAGTTCTTC. Translated, it gives CASSVTGTSYNEQFF. The J gene is TRBJ2-1, the V gene TRBV5-1, with 8 bases lining up with TRBD2. The length of the CDR3 is 15 residues. V shed 4 bases and J 4 bases; nucleotides not matched to a gene: 7. Germline V gene lookup returns CDR1 SGHRS and CDR2 YFSETQ.

V usage is TRBV7-6 and J usage is TRBJ1-5; D may be TRBD1 (5 bases). V was cut by 1 base and J by 11 bases, with 15 bases left in between. CDR1 and CDR2 from the germline V gene are SGHVS and FNYEAQ. This CDR3 is built from 14 residues. The DNA for the CDR3 is TGTGCCAGCAGCTTAGGCCCGGGGGGTGAAGCCCAGCATTTT. Protein: CASSLGPGGEAQHF.

The chain joins TRBV4-1 to TRBJ1-1; D is possibly TRBD1 (5 bases). The CDR3 has 13 residues. Trimming cost V 4 bases and J 1 base, with 7 bases left between them. Germline CDR1 and CDR2: MGHRA and YSYEKL. The CDR3 nucleotides read TGCGCCAGCAGCCGGGGCGCGAACACTGAAGCTTTCTTT. This sequence encodes CASSRGANTEAFF.

J is TRBJ1-5 and V is TRBV15; possible D gene TRBD1, 6 bases. The CDR3 extends over 17 amino acids. V lost 4 bases to trimming and J lost 6 bases, with 22 bases between them. Germline assignment: CDR1 LNHNV and CDR2 YYDKDF (reference sequence). CDR3 sequence reads: CATSKGQSIGVGQPQHF. The DNA for the CDR3 is TGTGCCACCAGCAAAGGACAGAGCATAGGGGTTGGTCAGCCCCAGCATTTT.

Only one count was recorded for this clone. The chain recombines TRBV4-1 with TRBJ2-7, with 8 bases aligning to TRBD1. Germline loops: CDR1 MGHRA, CDR2 YSYEKL. Trimming cost V 4 bases and J 0 bases; bases outside gene matches: 5. This CDR3 is 15 amino acids long. CDR3 in DNA: TGCGCCAGCAGCCCGACAGGGGTTTCCTCCTACGAGCAGTACTTC. Amino acids: CASSPTGVSSYEQYF.

The rearrangement links TRBV5-1 to TRBJ1-2, with D perhaps matching TRBD1 (5 bases). In germline, CDR1 is SGHRS, CDR2 YFSETQ. The CDR3 length is 15 residues. Between the trimmed V and J ends, which lost 2 bases and 4 bases, there was a span of 15 bases. The DNA for the CDR3 is TGCGCCAGCAGCTTAGTAAGGGGCGACTCCTATGGCTACACCTTC. Its protein product is CASSLVRGDSYGYTF. Based on the CDR3 plus reference TRBV5-1 and TRBJ1-2, the full variable domain is KAGVTQTPRYLIKTRGQQVTLSCSPISGHRSVSWYQQTPGQGLQFLFEYFSETQRNKGNFPGRFSGRQFSNSRSEMNVSTLELGDSALYLCASSLVRGDSYGYTFGSGTRLTVV.

V and J are TRBV28 and TRBJ1-2; D gene unclear. The CDR3 runs 14 residues. Trimming left V 1 base short and J 4 bases short, with 10 bases between. Germline assignment: CDR1 MDHEN and CDR2 SYDVKM. CDR3 DNA sequence: TGTGCCAGCAGTTTATCCGAGGCTACCTATGGCTACACCTTC. Its translation is CASSLSEATYGYTF.

Note on this clone: Other DNA sequences in this specimen translate into the identical CDR3. V is TRBV28 and J is TRBJ2-3; 7 bases align to TRBD2. Germline CDR1 is MDHEN and CDR2 is SYDVKM. Trimming cost V 9 bases and J 6 bases; bases outside gene matches: 9. CDR3 size: 13 residues. CDR3 in DNA: TGTGCCAGTTCTAGCGGCGGTCCTGATACGCAGTATTTT. It encodes CASSSGGPDTQYF.

This chain joins TRBV7-6 and TRBJ1-2; 9 nucleotides line up with TRBD1. Germline-derived CDR1 and CDR2 are SGHVS and FNYEAQ. This CDR3 comprises 13 residues. The V and J ends lost 1 base and 8 bases, in that order; junction bases with no gene match: 2. The CDR3 loop is CASSLGGTGGYTF. For the CDR3, the DNA is TGTGCCAGCAGCTTAGGAGGGACAGGGGGCTACACCTTC.